These T cell receptor beta chains were read from a single sample in a study of blood T cell repertoires in COVID-19. Profiling relied on immunoSEQ multiplex PCR, and the TCRdb table lists in-frame clones only, not all of them. The sample lists about 230,000 clones, roughly 88% occurring once. Sequencing was carried out using PBMCs or T cells enriched from blood (not recorded which). These receptors originate from a woman between 40 and 55 years old with acute COVID-19. CDR3s include the opening cysteine and the closing phenylalanine or tryptophan. D genes are given only for firm matches. Size is omitted from some rows. Given values are once, few, many or a class for expanded clones.

TRBV7-9,TRBJ2-5,.,.,CASMPSGREGTQYF,TGTGCCAGCATGCCCTCGGGAAGGGAAGGGACCCAGTACTTC
TRBV19,TRBJ2-1,.,TRBD1,CATSRQGAYNEQFF,TGTGCCACTTCGAGACAGGGGGCCTACAATGAGCAGTTCTTC
TRBV30,TRBJ1-2,few,TRBD1,CAWSVPGQGANYGYTF,TGTGCCTGGAGTGTACCGGGACAGGGCGCGAACTATGGCTACACCTTC
TRBV7-2,TRBJ2-2,.,TRBD2,CASRRATSGDGELFF,TGTGCCAGCCGTAGGGCGACTAGCGGGGACGGGGAGCTGTTTTTT
TRBV7-2,TRBJ2-3,.,.,CASSPGRRPRDTQYF,TGTGCCAGCAGCCCCGGACGGAGGCCTCGGGATACGCAGTATTTT
TRBV7-2,TRBJ2-5,.,TRBD1,CASSGRDRTQETQYF,TGTGCCAGCAGCGGGCGGGACAGGACACAAGAGACCCAGTACTTC
TRBV18,TRBJ2-5,.,.,CASSSWGHRETQYF,TGTGCCAGCTCTTCCTGGGGACATAGGGAGACCCAGTACTTC
TRBV12-5,TRBJ1-1,.,TRBD1,CASGTGVNGAEAFF,TGTGCTAGTGGGACAGGGGTCAATGGGGCTGAAGCTTTCTTT
TRBV18,TRBJ1-2,.,TRBD1,CASSPLDRGSYGYTF,TGTGCCAGCTCACCACTGGACAGGGGAAGCTATGGCTACACCTTC
TRBV7-6,TRBJ2-7,.,TRBD1,CASSSRTGTGSEQYF,TGTGCCAGCAGCTCACGAACCGGGACAGGTAGCGAGCAGTACTTC
TRBV21-1,TRBJ2-4,.,.,CASSPRGRARRIQYF,TGTGCCAGCAGCCCCCGGGGGAGGGCGCGAAGAATTCAGTACTTC
TRBV2,TRBJ1-5,.,TRBD1,CASSSDRGNKQPQHF,TGTGCCAGCAGTTCCGACAGGGGGAACAAACAGCCCCAGCATTTT
TRBV29-1,TRBJ1-1,.,.,CSVEDSQDTEAFF,TGCAGCGTTGAGGACAGTCAGGACACTGAAGCTTTCTTT
TRBV6-5,TRBJ2-7,.,TRBD2,CASSAGTSGVYEQYF,TGTGCCAGCAGCGCCGGGACTAGCGGGGTCTACGAGCAGTACTTC
TRBV11-3,TRBJ2-2,once,.,CASSLGLGTNTGELFF,TGTGCCAGCAGCTTAGGCCTAGGAACGAACACCGGGGAGCTGTTTTTT
TRBV3-1/TRBV3-2,TRBJ2-1,.,.,CASSHRRQLGNEQFF,TGTGCCAGCAGCCACCGCCGACAGCTAGGCAATGAGCAGTTCTTC